The clone carrying this TCR beta chain was recorded a few times. The data were obtained in a study of blood T cell repertoires in COVID-19. The table came from immunoSEQ multiplex PCR; TCRdb's copy has only in-frame clones and leaves some out. The sample has around 380,000 clones, around 87% seen once. V lost 1 base, J lost 6 bases, and 6 bases lay in between. The CDR3 covers 12 residues. Germline CDR1 SGHDN, CDR2 FVKESK. The sequencing input was PBMCs or T cells enriched from blood (not recorded which). The origin of this receptor is a young man who had recovered from COVID-19. J is TRBJ2-5 and V is TRBV14; D is perhaps TRBD1 (5 bases). The DNA of the CDR3 is TGTGCCAGCAGCCAAGCAGGGAAGACCCAGTACTTC. This sequence encodes CASSQAGKTQYF.